This is a list of T cell receptor beta chains from one sample in a study of shared clonotypes between healthy human individuals. Profiled with immunoSEQ multiplex PCR; TCRdb holds only in-frame clones, not every one. The sample includes 1.5 million to 2.5 million clones, over 85% of them seen just once. The sequencing input was naive CD8+ T cells sorted from blood. The receptors derive from a man younger than 30 in good health. Both conserved end residues are part of each CDR3. Fields, in order: J gene, clone size, V gene, D gene, CDR3 DNA, CDR3 protein. D genes are given only for firm matches. Size is omitted from some rows. Given values are once, few, many or a class for expanded clones.

j_gene: TRBJ2-1
abundance: NA
v_gene: TRBV2
d_gene: NA
CDR3nt: TGTGCCAGCAGTGAAGCGCTTCTGGGGGAATCCGACAATGAGCAGTTCTTC
CDR3aa: CASSEALLGESDNEQFF

j_gene: TRBJ2-7
abundance: NA
v_gene: TRBV7-9
d_gene: NA
CDR3nt: TGTGCCAGCAGTGACACGGACCGGGACGAGCAGTACTTC
CDR3aa: CASSDTDRDEQYF

j_gene: TRBJ1-5
abundance: NA
v_gene: TRBV7-9
d_gene: NA
CDR3nt: TGTGCCAGCAGTGCTGGGGAGGATTGGATTCAGCCCCAGCATTTT
CDR3aa: CASSAGEDWIQPQHF

j_gene: TRBJ2-7
abundance: NA
v_gene: TRBV19
d_gene: NA
CDR3nt: TGTGCCAGTAGCGGCCCAGATCTTGTGGACGAGCAGTACTTC
CDR3aa: CASSGPDLVDEQYF

j_gene: TRBJ2-2
abundance: NA
v_gene: TRBV7-9
d_gene: NA
CDR3nt: TGTGCCAGCAGCCTCCAGGTCGGCACCGGGGAGCTGTTTTTT
CDR3aa: CASSLQVGTGELFF

j_gene: TRBJ1-1
abundance: NA
v_gene: TRBV7-9
d_gene: TRBD1
CDR3nt: TGTGCCAGCAGCTTAGCGCCGGGACAGGGGGCCACTGAAGCTTTCTTT
CDR3aa: CASSLAPGQGATEAFF

j_gene: TRBJ2-1
abundance: NA
v_gene: TRBV29-1
d_gene: NA
CDR3nt: TGCAGGGCCACTGACGGGGGGCCCAATGAGCAGTTCTTC
CDR3aa: CRATDGGPNEQFF

j_gene: TRBJ2-3
abundance: once
v_gene: TRBV27
d_gene: NA
CDR3nt: TGTGCCAGCAGTCCTGGCCATACGCAGTATTTT
CDR3aa: CASSPGHTQYF

j_gene: TRBJ2-2
abundance: NA
v_gene: TRBV6-5
d_gene: TRBD2
CDR3nt: TGTGCCAGCAGTTACGGGGAGGGGCCGGGGGAGCTGTTTTTT
CDR3aa: CASSYGEGPGELFF

j_gene: TRBJ2-7
abundance: NA
v_gene: TRBV5-8
d_gene: TRBD1
CDR3nt: TGTGCCAGCAGATGGGACAGGGGGTCGAGGTACGAGCAGTACTTC
CDR3aa: CASRWDRGSRYEQYF

j_gene: TRBJ1-3
abundance: NA
v_gene: TRBV7-6
d_gene: NA
CDR3nt: TGTGCCAGCAGCTCCTCCGGAGGCTCCTCTGGAAACACCATATATTTT
CDR3aa: CASSSSGGSSGNTIYF

j_gene: TRBJ2-3
abundance: NA
v_gene: TRBV6-1
d_gene: NA
CDR3nt: TGTGCCAGCAGTGATTCAATCTCATACACAGATACGCAGTATTTT
CDR3aa: CASSDSISYTDTQYF

j_gene: TRBJ2-5
abundance: NA
v_gene: TRBV28
d_gene: NA
CDR3nt: TGTGCCAGCAGATGGGACGGAGAGACCCAGTACTTC
CDR3aa: CASRWDGETQYF

j_gene: TRBJ2-3
abundance: NA
v_gene: TRBV27
d_gene: TRBD2
CDR3nt: TGTGCCAGCAGTTTATCGGGGACTAGCTCCCCAGATACGCAGTATTTT
CDR3aa: CASSLSGTSSPDTQYF

j_gene: TRBJ2-7
abundance: NA
v_gene: TRBV19
d_gene: NA
CDR3nt: TGTGCCAGTAGTATAGAGGCAGGGGAAACCTACGAGCAGTACTTC
CDR3aa: CASSIEAGETYEQYF

j_gene: TRBJ2-1
abundance: NA
v_gene: TRBV7-9
d_gene: NA
CDR3nt: TGTGCCAGCAGCTTAGCCCAAATCGTCACCTACAATGAGCAGTTCTTC
CDR3aa: CASSLAQIVTYNEQFF

j_gene: TRBJ1-6
abundance: NA
v_gene: TRBV7-9
d_gene: NA
CDR3nt: TGTGCCAGCAGCCTCCCGTCGGGTTCCTATAATTCACCCCTCCACTTT
CDR3aa: CASSLPSGSYNSPLHF

j_gene: TRBJ2-7
abundance: NA
v_gene: TRBV11-2
d_gene: NA
CDR3nt: TGTGCCAGCAGCTTTGGCCTGCGGTACGAGCAGTACTTC
CDR3aa: CASSFGLRYEQYF

j_gene: TRBJ2-7
abundance: NA
v_gene: TRBV7-2
d_gene: NA
CDR3nt: TGTGCCAGCAGCTTAATGGCAGGGAAACCCTACGAGCAGTACTTC
CDR3aa: CASSLMAGKPYEQYF

j_gene: TRBJ1-1
abundance: NA
v_gene: TRBV5-6
d_gene: NA
CDR3nt: TGTGCCAGCACCCCTGGGGTCGGCATGAACACTGAAGCTTTCTTT
CDR3aa: CASTPGVGMNTEAFF

j_gene: TRBJ1-4
abundance: NA
v_gene: TRBV7-9
d_gene: NA
CDR3nt: TGTGCCAGCAGCTTATCCAGGGGTAATGAAAAACTGTTTTTT
CDR3aa: CASSLSRGNEKLFF

j_gene: TRBJ1-2
abundance: few
v_gene: TRBV20-1
d_gene: NA
CDR3nt: TGCAGTGCTAGGGACATTGGCTACACCTTC
CDR3aa: CSARDIGYTF

j_gene: TRBJ1-6
abundance: NA
v_gene: TRBV21-1
d_gene: NA
CDR3nt: TGTGCCAGCAGCAAAGCTCCTTCGGGGGTTTATAATTCACCCCTCCACTTT
CDR3aa: CASSKAPSGVYNSPLHF

j_gene: TRBJ1-4
abundance: once
v_gene: TRBV18
d_gene: NA
CDR3nt: TGTGCCAGCTCCCCCTCCTCATGGGGATCGAATGAAAAACTGTTTTTT
CDR3aa: CASSPSSWGSNEKLFF

j_gene: TRBJ2-3
abundance: NA
v_gene: TRBV29-1
d_gene: TRBD1
CDR3nt: TGCAGCGTTGAGGACAGGGCCCTCACAGATACGCAGTATTTT
CDR3aa: CSVEDRALTDTQYF

j_gene: TRBJ1-4
abundance: NA
v_gene: TRBV11-2
d_gene: NA
CDR3nt: TGTGCCAGCAGCTTGTCAAGGGGGGTCGCAACTAATGAAAAACTGTTTTTT
CDR3aa: CASSLSRGVATNEKLFF

j_gene: TRBJ1-1
abundance: NA
v_gene: TRBV27
d_gene: NA
CDR3nt: TGTGCCAGCAGTCCCCTGAGTGTGACGGGTATGAACACTGAAGCTTTCTTT
CDR3aa: CASSPLSVTGMNTEAFF

j_gene: TRBJ1-1
abundance: NA
v_gene: TRBV19
d_gene: NA
CDR3nt: TGTGCCAGTTGTGGACTGATGAACACTGAAGCTTTCTTT
CDR3aa: CASCGLMNTEAFF

j_gene: TRBJ2-6
abundance: NA
v_gene: TRBV30
d_gene: TRBD1
CDR3nt: TGTGCCTGGCGGGACAGGGGAACTGGGGCCAACGTCCTGACTTTC
CDR3aa: CAWRDRGTGANVLTF

j_gene: TRBJ2-2
abundance: NA
v_gene: TRBV27
d_gene: NA
CDR3nt: TGTGCCAGCAGTTCCCACGAGGACTCCACCGGGGAGCTGTTTTTT
CDR3aa: CASSSHEDSTGELFF

j_gene: TRBJ2-3
abundance: NA
v_gene: TRBV29-1
d_gene: NA
CDR3nt: TGCAGCGTTGAAGAACTAGATACAAGCACAGATACGCAGTATTTT
CDR3aa: CSVEELDTSTDTQYF